These 27 T cell receptor beta chains originate from one sample sequenced in a study of cytomegalovirus exposure and HLA in healthy donors (dated by TCRdb to the late 2010s). The library came from the immunoSEQ multiplex PCR assay. For the multiplex PCR, a mixture combining 60 forward primers for TCR Vbeta segments and 13 reverse primers for TCR Jbeta segments was used. As stored in TCRdb, this immuneACCESS dataset retains in-frame rearrangements with V and J assigned. A fraction of the clones does not appear; measured against another copy, unresolved V genes explain less than half of the discrepancy, and the remainder lacks a known reason. Across this sample there are about 130,000 clones, with 17% seen only once. The ten largest make up roughly 3% of the sample. Sequencing used PBMCs. The receptors were sampled from a female donor in good health and CMV-seropositive.

CDR3 sequence reads: CASSLGIASYNSPLHF. Written as DNA, the CDR3 is TGTGCCAGCAGCTTAGGCATTGCGTCCTATAATTCACCCCTCCACTTT. V and J are TRBV7-8 and TRBJ1-6; D not certain. This CDR3 spans 16 amino acids. The ends were cut back, 1 base at V and 1 base at J, with 8 bases in the middle. Germline V gene sequence: CDR1 SGHVS, CDR2 FQNEAQ. Drawing the rest from reference TRBV7-8 and TRBJ1-6, the complete variable domain is GAGVSQSPRYKVAKRGQDVALRCDPISGHVSLFWYQQALGQGPEFLTYFQNEAQLDKSGLPSDRFFAERPEGSVSTLKIQRTQQEDSAVYLCASSLGIASYNSPLHFGNGTRLTVT.

The chain recombines TRBV18 with TRBJ2-5; 7 bases fit TRBD1. The CDR3 totals 14 residues. The germline gives CDR1 KGHSH, CDR2 LQKENI. V dropped 4 bases and J dropped 2; count of bases not matched to a gene: 4. The CDR3 nucleotides read TGTGCCAGCTCACGAACGACAGGGCAAGAGACCCAGTACTTC. It encodes CASSRTTGQETQYF.

This rearrangement joins TRBV5-1 to TRBJ2-7, with a weak D call TRBD1 (5 bases). This CDR3 has 19 residues. Germline V gene data show CDR1 as SGHRS and CDR2 as YFSETQ. Trimming took off 4 bases at V and 3 bases at J, with 29 bases between the two ends. The CDR3 loop is CASSTGVGVGRVTIYEQYF. For the CDR3, the DNA is TGCGCCAGCAGCACTGGGGTTGGCGTTGGCAGGGTAACGATCTACGAGCAGTACTTC.

The rearrangement joins TRBV4-3 to TRBJ2-7, with TRBD2 matching 12 bases. The CDR3 contains 16 residues. CDR1 LGHNA and CDR2 YSLEER come from the germline V gene. The ends lost 3 bases at V and 0 bases at J; junction bases unmatched: 3. As DNA, the CDR3 is TGCGCCAGCAGCCACCGGACTAGCGGGATCTCCTACGAGCAGTACTTC. It encodes CASSHRTSGISYEQYF.

The chain carries TRBV5-1 and TRBJ2-5; the D gene is possibly TRBD2 (6 bases). Near its end, the DNA agrees better with TRBJ2-7, so the J call may be wrong. The CDR3 has 16 amino acids. Germline CDR1 and CDR2: SGHRS and YFSETQ. CDR3 nucleotides: TGCGCCAGCAGCCATTCTCGGGGGATTCACTCCTACGAGCAGTACTTC. It yields the protein CASSHSRGIHSYEQYF.

This clone was seen a handful of times. The V call is TRBV6-6, the J call TRBJ2-7, with 14 bases identical to TRBD2. Losses at the gene ends were 5 bases for V and 4 bases for J; bases not matched to a gene: 4. CDR1 is MNHNY and CDR2 is SVGAGI in the germline V gene (reference sequence). The CDR3 covers 15 residues. CDR3 coding DNA: TGTGCCAGCAGTCGACTAGCGGGAGGGCCGTACGAGCAGTACTTC. Translated, it gives CASSRLAGGPYEQYF.

This clone was counted only a few times. The CDR3 coding sequence is TGTGCCAGCAGCCGCGGGAGCAGGTTTTCAGGGGACGAGTTGGGCACCGGGGAGCTGTTTTTT. This gives the protein CASSRGSRFSGDELGTGELFF. The chain carries TRBV4-2 and TRBJ2-2, with a weak D call TRBD2 (7 bases). Deletions cut 4 bases from V and 4 bases from J, with 31 bases between. From germline, CDR1 is LGHNA and CDR2 YNFKEQ. CDR3 length: 21 amino acids.

This clone was picked up a small number of times. The CDR3 reads CASSEIPENRARETQYF. The DNA for the CDR3 is TGTGCCAGCAGTGAAATACCTGAAAACAGGGCACGAGAGACCCAGTACTTC. This chain connects TRBV25-1 to TRBJ2-5; TRBD1 might be the D (6 bases). Trimming removed 2 bases at V and 4 bases at J, with 20 bases between. There are 17 residues in the CDR3. Germline V gene sequence: CDR1 MGHDK, CDR2 SYGVNS.

The table lists this clone with a few counts. The V and J genes are TRBV5-1 and TRBJ2-3; 13 nucleotides align to TRBD2. In germline, CDR1 is SGHRS, CDR2 YFSETQ. This CDR3 has 15 amino acids. V trimming: 7 bases; J trimming: 3 bases; junction bases outside the gene matches: 5. The CDR3 DNA is TGCGCCAGCTTCCGACTAGCGGGGGGAACAGATACGCAGTATTTT. Its protein product is CASFRLAGGTDTQYF.

The sample holds a few counts of this clone. This chain uses TRBV28 with TRBJ1-1, with a tentative D call TRBD1 (5 bases). The CDR3 totals 14 residues. The ends were cut back, 2 bases at V and 3 bases at J, with 10 bases in the middle. The germline gives CDR1 MDHEN, CDR2 SYDVKM. The CDR3: CASSLLDIYTEAFF. DNA of the CDR3: TGTGCCAGCAGTTTACTGGACATCTACACTGAAGCTTTCTTT.

The chain combines TRBV4-1 with TRBJ1-2, with 7 bases matching TRBD1. CDR1 MGHRA and CDR2 YSYEKL come from the germline V gene. The V gene end was trimmed by 1 base and the J gene end by 8 bases; junction bases not matched to a gene: 10. This CDR3 comprises 15 residues. CDR3 nucleotide sequence: TGCGCCAGCAGCCAAGCGACAGGGTCCAGAGGGGGCTACACCTTC. This codes for CASSQATGSRGGYTF.

The sample holds a few counts of this clone. The chain joins TRBV4-2 to TRBJ2-2, with a tentative D call TRBD1 (5 bases). The length of the CDR3 is 15 residues. CDR1 and CDR2 from the germline V gene are LGHNA and YNFKEQ. The V and J ends lost 1 base and 3 bases respectively, with 9 bases between them. The CDR3 spells CASSQAGLDTGELFF. CDR3 coding DNA: TGTGCCAGCAGCCAAGCAGGGTTGGACACCGGGGAGCTGTTTTTT.

The sample holds a few counts of this clone. The chain has TRBV28 and TRBJ1-4; D is perhaps TRBD1 (5 bases). The CDR3 consists of 15 residues. V was clipped by 6 bases and J by 0 bases, with 11 bases between them. The germline V gene has CDR1 MDHEN and CDR2 SYDVKM. The CDR3 region is CASRQGLATNEKLFF. The DNA of the CDR3 is TGTGCCAGCAGGCAGGGATTAGCAACTAATGAAAAACTGTTTTTT.

This clone turned up a few times. V usage is TRBV27 and J usage is TRBJ1-3; 8 bases align to TRBD1. V lost 6 bases to trimming and J lost 4 bases; unmatched junction nucleotides: 8. Germline V gives CDR1 MNHEY, CDR2 SMNVEV (reference sequence). This CDR3 contains 15 residues. CDR3 protein: CASSLKGQEGNTIYF. Here the CDR3 DNA reads TGTGCCAGCAGCCTAAAGGGACAGGAGGGAAACACCATATATTTT.

This clone has just a few counts. CDR3 coding DNA: TGTGCCAGCACAAGGGGGCGCTCCTACAATGAGCAGTTCTTC. Protein sequence: CASTRGRSYNEQFF. The V gene is TRBV28, the J gene TRBJ2-1; 7 bases agree with TRBD1. The CDR3 consists of 14 residues. Per germline, CDR1 MDHEN and CDR2 SYDVKM. With V trimmed by 7 bases and J by 0 bases, 3 bases remained unmatched.

In its sample, this clone was seen a few times. The chain recombines TRBV19 with TRBJ1-1, with a tentative D call TRBD1 (6 bases). Germline CDR1 and CDR2: LNHDA and SQIVND (reference sequence). The CDR3 is made up of 14 amino acids. V lost 11 bases and J 0 bases, leaving 16 bases between the germline ends. As DNA, the CDR3 is TGTGCCTCGCAGGGGATATTCATGAACACTGAAGCTTTCTTT. The encoded protein is CASQGIFMNTEAFF.

The chain combines TRBV11-1 with TRBJ2-1; 8 bases line up with TRBD1. Germline V gene sequence: CDR1 SGHAT, CDR2 FQDESV (reference sequence). The V gene end was trimmed by 4 bases and the J gene end by 7 bases; junction bases not matched to a gene: 3. The CDR3 covers 13 residues. CDR3 residues: CASSWGTGNEQFF. The CDR3 nucleotides read TGTGCCAGCAGCTGGGGGACAGGTAATGAGCAGTTCTTC.

This clone was detected many times. The chain combines TRBV4-3 with TRBJ1-3; 8 bases map to TRBD1. The length of the CDR3 is 18 residues. Germline-derived CDR1 and CDR2 are LGHNA and YSLEER. The V and J ends lost 3 bases and 5 bases, in that order; junction bases with no gene match: 15. The CDR3 DNA reads TGCGCCAGCAGCCAGAATCGCGAACTGACAGGGGCACGAAACACCATATATTTT. Translated, it gives CASSQNRELTGARNTIYF.

Only a few counts were recorded for this clone. V and J are TRBV6-1 and TRBJ2-1; 9 bases are shared with TRBD2. Trimming took 2 bases from V and 6 from J; bases not matched to a gene: 8. Germline loops: CDR1 MNHNS, CDR2 SASEGT. CDR3 length equals 16 residues. The CDR3 bases are TGTGCCAGCAGTGAAAGGCGGTTAGCGGGGGTCAATGAGCAGTTCTTC. This encodes CASSERRLAGVNEQFF.

This clone has a handful of counts. The CDR3 bases are TGTGCCAGCAGCCCAGGGACTAGCAATGAGCAGTTCTTC. Translating gives CASSPGTSNEQFF. The chain uses TRBV7-2 and TRBJ2-1; 8 nucleotides match TRBD2. This CDR3 is 13 amino acids long. J gave up 6 bases and V 5 bases, and 3 bases lay outside the gene matches. In germline, CDR1 is SGHTA, CDR2 FQGNSA.

In its sample, this clone was seen a few times. This sequence joins TRBV9 and TRBJ2-1, with TRBD2 as a possible D gene (6 bases). The CDR3 contains 15 residues. The V end lost 1 base, the J end lost 5 bases, and 13 bases lay between the germline ends. Germline V gene lookup returns CDR1 SGDLS and CDR2 YYNGEE. CDR3: CASSVRDSLHNEQFF. Here the CDR3 DNA reads TGTGCCAGCAGCGTAAGGGACTCGCTACACAATGAGCAGTTCTTC.

The chain combines TRBV27 with TRBJ2-7; weak D call: TRBD1 (6 bases). V was cut by 3 bases and J by 3 bases, with 12 bases left in between. The CDR3 has 14 residues. Germline lookup yields CDR1 MNHEY and CDR2 SMNVEV (reference sequence). The CDR3 loop is CASSFMDRYYEQYF. The CDR3 DNA is TGTGCCAGCAGTTTTATGGACAGATACTACGAGCAGTACTTC.

This clone appeared a few times. This rearrangement joins TRBV2 to TRBJ2-7; D possibly corresponds to TRBD1 (5 bases). V was shortened by 5 bases and J by 0 bases, with 11 bases between the two germline ends. The CDR3 is made up of 14 amino acids. Germline assignment: CDR1 SNHLY and CDR2 FYNNEI. CDR3 in DNA: TGTGCCAGCAGTAAACAGGTGCCCTCCTACGAGCAGTACTTC. Protein: CASSKQVPSYEQYF.

There are a few counts of this clone. The chain recombines TRBV5-4 with TRBJ1-2, with D possibly TRBD1 on 6 matching bases. This CDR3 is 12 amino acids long. The V gene's germline CDR1 is SGHNT and CDR2 YYREEE (reference sequence). V dropped 4 bases and J dropped 14 bases, with 18 bases sitting between them. CDR3 sequence reads: CASSRNHRVLTF. The CDR3 nucleotides read TGTGCCAGCAGCCGCAATCACAGGGTTCTAACCTTC. The full variable domain, completed using reference TRBV5-4 and TRBJ1-2, is ETGVTQSPTHLIKTRGQQVTLRCSSQSGHNTVSWYQQALGQGPQFIFQYYREEENGRGNFPPRFSGLQFPNYSSELNVNALELDDSALYLCASSRNHRVLTFGSGTRLTVV.

In its sample, this clone was seen a few times. The gene calls are TRBV30 and TRBJ2-7, with 13 bases aligning to TRBD2. The germline V gene has CDR1 GTSNPN and CDR2 SVGIG (reference sequence). With 1 base clipped from V and 6 bases from J, the junction kept 12 bases outside the gene matches. The CDR3 sequence is 17 residues long. The CDR3 spells CAWSGPPGLAGEGEQYF. The CDR3 DNA sequence: TGTGCCTGGAGTGGGCCCCCCGGACTAGCGGGGGAAGGCGAGCAGTACTTC.

The rearrangement links TRBV27 to TRBJ2-3; 8 nucleotides line up with TRBD2. The CDR3 totals 15 residues. The germline V gene encodes CDR1 MNHEY and CDR2 SMNVEV (reference sequence). The V gene end was trimmed by 2 bases and the J gene end by 4 bases; junction bases not matched to a gene: 5. The CDR3 region is CASSLSSGAPDTQYF. The CDR3 region has the DNA TGTGCCAGCAGTTTAAGTAGCGGGGCCCCAGATACGCAGTATTTT.

The chain carries TRBV5-1 and TRBJ2-7, with 9 bases lining up with TRBD1. The CDR3 extends over 15 amino acids. J gave up 3 bases and V 5 bases, and 9 bases lay outside the gene matches. Germline V CDR1 and CDR2: SGHRS, YFSETQ. The CDR3 nucleotides are TGCGCCAGCAGTTTAGACAGGGGGAGAAACTACGAGCAGTACTTC. This codes for CASSLDRGRNYEQYF. The complete variable domain, with remaining parts taken from reference TRBV5-1 and TRBJ2-7, reads KAGVTQTPRYLIKTRGQQVTLSCSPISGHRSVSWYQQTPGQGLQFLFEYFSETQRNKGNFPGRFSGRQFSNSRSEMNVSTLELGDSALYLCASSLDRGRNYEQYFGPGTRLTVT.